The 3 T cell receptor beta chains below were found in one sample sequenced in a study of blood T cell repertoires in COVID-19. Assay used: immunoSEQ multiplex PCR; TCRdb lists only in-frame clones, some missing. Of around 230,000 clones listed, over 65% are singletons. Sample: peripheral blood. Source of these receptors: a woman between 65 and 79 years old with active or convalescent COVID-19.

The chain combines TRBV6-5 with TRBJ2-7; 8 bases align to TRBD2. Germline V gene data show CDR1 as MNHEY and CDR2 as SVGAGI. V dropped 6 bases and J dropped 4; count of bases not matched to a gene: 5. The CDR3 extends over 13 amino acids. CDR3 sequence (DNA): TGTGCCAGCAGCTCGGGAGGGCGGTACGAGCAGTACTTC. It specifies CASSSGGRYEQYF.

The chain combines TRBV28 with TRBJ1-3; no definite D call. Trimming left V 2 bases short and J 0 bases short, with 14 bases between. Looked up from germline, CDR1 is MDHEN and CDR2 is SYDVKM. The CDR3 consists of 17 residues. The CDR3 region is CASSLHRTGFSGNTIYF. CDR3 nucleotides: TGTGCCAGCAGTTTACATAGAACGGGGTTCTCTGGAAACACCATATATTTT.

The rearrangement joins TRBV11-2 to TRBJ1-6; TRBD1 matches at 7 bases. The V and J ends lost 5 bases and 10 bases, in that order; junction bases with no gene match: 8. Germline CDR1 reads SGHAT; CDR2 reads FQNNGV. This CDR3 spans 14 amino acids. The CDR3 coding sequence is TGTGCCAGCAGCGCTCAGGAGGGGGCCTCACCCCTCCACTTT. This sequence encodes CASSAQEGASPLHF.